This T cell receptor beta chain was sequenced during a study of blood T cell repertoires in COVID-19. Germline V lookup: CDR1 MNHEY, CDR2 SVGEGT. Trimming removed 3 bases at V and 3 bases at J, with 5 bases between. The CDR3 has 12 residues. Here immunoSEQ multiplex PCR was the method, and the copy in TCRdb shows in-frame clones only, minus some. The table shows around 150,000 clones, with over 80% occurring only once. The sample taken for sequencing was peripheral blood. The source is a woman of 80 years or more with active or convalescent COVID-19. This sequence joins TRBV6-2 or TRBV6-3 and TRBJ2-5; D is unclear. In nucleotides, the CDR3 is TGTGCCAGCAGTTATCTTAAAGAGACCCAGTACTTC. Its translation is CASSYLKETQYF.